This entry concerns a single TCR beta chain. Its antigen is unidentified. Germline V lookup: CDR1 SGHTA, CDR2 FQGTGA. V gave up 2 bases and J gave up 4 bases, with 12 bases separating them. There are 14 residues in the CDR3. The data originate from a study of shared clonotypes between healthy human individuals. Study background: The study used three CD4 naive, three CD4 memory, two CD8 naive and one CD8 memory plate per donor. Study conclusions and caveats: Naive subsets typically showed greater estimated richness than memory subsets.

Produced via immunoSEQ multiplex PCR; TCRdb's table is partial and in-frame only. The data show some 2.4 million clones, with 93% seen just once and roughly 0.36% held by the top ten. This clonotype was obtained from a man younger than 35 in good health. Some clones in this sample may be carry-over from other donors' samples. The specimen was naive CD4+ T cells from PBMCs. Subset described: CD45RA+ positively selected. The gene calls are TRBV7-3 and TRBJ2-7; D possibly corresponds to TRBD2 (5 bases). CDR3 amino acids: CASSLEGRDYEQYF. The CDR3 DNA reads TGTGCCAGCAGCTTAGAGGGAAGAGATTACGAGCAGTACTTC.